This passage covers 18 T cell receptor beta chains from one sample sequenced in a study of T cells in Graves' hyperthyroidism and ophthalmopathy. TCR beta CDR3 sequences were amplified from RNA transcripts. When the TCR CDR3 underwent first-round RT-PCR, the HTBI primer set was used. From the multiplex PCR reads, TCRdb called clonotypes with MiXCR, one entry per CDR3 protein. The repertoire has about 720,000 distinct CDR3 sequences, roughly 20% of them found once; the top ten carry 16%. The specimen sequenced was blood. The receptor set was obtained from a woman in her 50s with Graves' hyperthyroidism that later progressed to Graves' ophthalmopathy.

This clonotype was detected ten times or more. J is TRBJ1-1 and V is TRBV7-9; D may be TRBD1 (5 bases). The V end was cut by 2 bases, the J end by 3 bases, with 13 bases between. The CDR3 spans 15 residues. Per germline, CDR1 SEHNR and CDR2 FQNEAQ (reference sequence). CDR3 DNA sequence: TGTGCCAGCAGCTTAACCCTACCGGGGGACACTGAAGCTTTCTTT. Its translation: CASSLTLPGDTEAFF. The whole variable domain, filled in from reference TRBV7-9 and TRBJ1-1, reads DTGVSQNPRHKITKRGQNVTFRCDPISEHNRLYWYRQTLGQGPEFLTYFQNEAQLEKSRLLSDRFSAERPKGSFSTLEIQRTEQGDSAMYLCASSLTLPGDTEAFFGQGTRLTVV.

This CDR3 is CASSQVPGYYGYTF. In nucleotides, the CDR3 is TGTGCCAGCAGCCAAGTACCAGGCTACTATGGCTACACCTTC. V and J are TRBV3-1 and TRBJ1-2; D is undetermined. The CDR3 length is 14 residues. With 1 base removed from V and 3 bases from J, the gap between germline ends came to 9 bases. CDR1 is LGHDT, CDR2 YNNKEL, per germline (reference sequence).

The rearrangement uses TRBV6-1 and TRBJ2-1; 7 nucleotides align to TRBD2. J was trimmed by 0 bases and V by 5 bases; bases with no gene match: 10. This CDR3 region has 17 residues. Germline CDR1 reads MNHNS; CDR2 reads SASEGT. This CDR3 reads CASSNSPRESSYNEQFF. Written as DNA, the CDR3 is TGTGCCAGCAGTAACTCTCCGCGGGAGAGCTCCTACAATGAGCAGTTCTTC.

This clonotype was seen repeatedly, ten times or more. V gene TRBV2 combines with J gene TRBJ1-2, with 7 bases lining up with TRBD1. From germline, CDR1 is SNHLY and CDR2 FYNNEI. The CDR3 has 14 residues. The V and J ends lost 7 bases and 2 bases, in that order; junction bases with no gene match: 7. CDR3 DNA: TGTGCCAGCATCGTAGCACAGGGGAACTATGGCTACACCTTC. Its translation is CASIVAQGNYGYTF.

There are many counts of this clonotype. The chain joins TRBV10-3 to TRBJ1-1, with TRBD1 identical over 9 bases. V lost 0 bases, J lost 5 bases, and 7 bases stayed unmatched. The CDR3 consists of 16 residues. Germline V lookup: CDR1 ENHRY, CDR2 SYGVKD. The chain's CDR3 is CAISESTGTGWTEAFF. The CDR3 DNA is TGTGCCATCAGTGAGTCGACTGGGACAGGGTGGACTGAAGCTTTCTTT.

This clonotype occurred many times. V is TRBV5-6 and J is TRBJ2-5, with 9 nucleotides matching TRBD2. This CDR3 region has 17 residues. Germline V gene sequence: CDR1 SGHDT, CDR2 YYEEEE. V dropped 6 bases and J dropped 2; count of bases not matched to a gene: 14. This CDR3 reads CASTIGTPLAGQETQYF. As DNA, the CDR3 is TGTGCCAGCACGATAGGGACCCCACTAGCGGGTCAAGAGACCCAGTACTTC.

This chain uses TRBV6-2 or TRBV6-3 with TRBJ2-1; TRBD1 matches 10 bases. The CDR3 is made up of 14 amino acids. Germline CDR1 and CDR2: MNHEY and SVGEGT. V dropped 2 bases and J dropped 7; count of bases not matched to a gene: 2. CDR3 DNA: TGTGCCAGCAGTTACACGGACAGGGGGAATGAGCAGTTCTTC. Translating it yields CASSYTDRGNEQFF.

This clonotype turned up a few times. The CDR3 DNA reads as TGCAGTGCTAGAAGCGGGGGGCAAGCCTACGAGCAGTACTTC. It codes for CSARSGGQAYEQYF. The rearrangement uses TRBV20-1 and TRBJ2-7, with 9 bases aligning to TRBD2. V lost 2 bases and J lost 2; bases outside the gene matches: 4. The length of the CDR3 is 14 residues. The germline V gene encodes CDR1 DFQATT and CDR2 SNEGSKA (reference sequence).

This clonotype was counted only a few times. The chain combines TRBV13 with TRBJ2-3; TRBD1 matches at 10 bases. After removal of 3 bases from V and 8 bases from J, the junction contained 14 bases not matched to a gene. The CDR3 is 17 residues long. Germline V CDR1 and CDR2: PRHDT, FYEKMQ (reference sequence). CDR3 sequence: CASSFLGGQGEGSTQYF. In DNA form, the CDR3 reads TGTGCCAGCAGCTTCTTAGGAGGACAGGGGGAGGGGAGTACGCAGTATTTT.

This chain uses TRBV4-2 with TRBJ2-3, with 11 positions matching TRBD2. Germline trimming cut 1 base from V and 5 bases from J; bases unmatched to any gene: 5. CDR3 size: 16 residues. Germline-derived CDR1 and CDR2 are LGHNA and YNFKEQ. The CDR3 nucleotides are TGTGCCAGCAGCCAAGTTAAGCTAGCGGGGGGAGATACGCAGTATTTT. Translating gives CASSQVKLAGGDTQYF.

A few counts support this clonotype. The chain recombines TRBV30 with TRBJ2-2, with D possibly TRBD1 on 5 matching bases. CDR3 size: 13 residues. The germline V gene encodes CDR1 GTSNPN and CDR2 SVGIG (reference sequence). The V and J ends lost 0 bases and 6 bases respectively, with 8 bases between them. The CDR3, as DNA: TGTGCCTGGAGTGTTTTAGGGGCCGGGGAGCTGTTTTTT. Translated: CAWSVLGAGELFF. Filled out from reference TRBV30 and TRBJ2-2, the complete variable domain reads SQTIHQWPATLVQPVGSPLSLECTVEGTSNPNLYWYRQAAGRGLQLLFYSVGIGQISSEVPQNLSASRPQDRQFILSSKKLLLSDSGFYLCAWSVLGAGELFFGEGSRLTVL.

This clonotype was counted a few times. The genes are TRBV20-1 and TRBJ2-7, with 7 bases that match TRBD2. Per germline, CDR1 DFQATT and CDR2 SNEGSKA (reference sequence). The CDR3 is 13 amino acids. Trimming took 6 bases from V and 6 from J; bases not matched to a gene: 11. The CDR3 nucleotides are TGCAGTGCCACCCAGGGATTAGCGGGCGAGCAGTACTTC. It encodes CSATQGLAGEQYF.

A word on this clonotype: A read error may explain this, as a much larger clone is one base away. The rearrangement uses TRBV3-1 and TRBJ2-6; tentative D call: TRBD1 (6 bases). V dropped 2 bases and J dropped 2 bases, with 7 bases sitting between them. Germline CDR1 is LGHDT and CDR2 is YNNKEL (reference sequence). The CDR3 length is 15 residues. This chain's CDR3 is CASSQQGTGANVLTF. CDR3 DNA sequence: TGTGCCAGCAGCCAACAGGGGACTGGGGCCAACGTCCTGACTTTC.

This clonotype has only a few counts. This chain links TRBV10-3 with TRBJ1-4; the match to TRBD1 covers 7 bases. The CDR3 covers 13 residues. Losses at the gene ends were 5 bases for V and 4 bases for J; bases not matched to a gene: 1. Per germline, CDR1 ENHRY and CDR2 SYGVKD. DNA of the CDR3: TGTGCCATCAGTTGGGACAGTAATGAAAAACTGTTTTTT. It is translated as CAISWDSNEKLFF.

This clonotype was seen repeatedly, ten times or more. The chain combines TRBV20-1 with TRBJ2-3, with D perhaps matching TRBD2 (6 bases). This CDR3 is 13 amino acids long. CDR1 is DFQATT, CDR2 SNEGSKA, per germline (reference sequence). Trimming removed 3 bases at V and 2 bases at J, with 9 bases between. The CDR3 sequence: CSARRGTTDTQYF. CDR3 DNA: TGCAGTGCTAGGCGGGGCACCACAGATACGCAGTATTTT.

This chain joins TRBV12-3 or TRBV12-4 and TRBJ1-4; the D is unclear. This CDR3 is 17 amino acids long. V was clipped by 6 bases and J by 6 bases, with 23 bases between them. CDR3 protein: CASSPTPSRPIDEKLFF. Here the CDR3 DNA reads TGTGCCAGCAGCCCGACCCCTTCTAGGCCGATCGATGAAAAACTGTTTTTT.

The V gene is TRBV19, the J gene TRBJ2-1; a possible D gene is TRBD1 (5 bases). The last part of the DNA fits TRBJ2-7 better; the J call may be wrong. Germline-derived CDR1 and CDR2 are LNHDA and SQIVND (reference sequence). CDR3 size: 15 residues. The CDR3 DNA reads as TGTGCCAGTAGCCGGACAAACCAAGCCTACAATGAGCAGTACTTC. Its translation is CASSRTNQAYNEQYF.

The rearrangement joins TRBV19 to TRBJ1-5; TRBD1 matches 11 bases. This CDR3 comprises 16 residues. Germline V gene data show CDR1 as LNHDA and CDR2 as SQIVND (reference sequence). Germline trimming cut 5 bases from V and 7 bases from J; bases unmatched to any gene: 10. The CDR3 sequence: CASSVGQGGAWQPQHF. In DNA, the CDR3 is TGTGCCAGTAGTGTGGGACAGGGGGGGGCATGGCAGCCCCAGCATTTT.